This T cell receptor beta chain was documented in a study of identical twins. Findings of the study overall: When twins shared out-of-frame alpha sequences, those sequences had excess low generation probability.

This clonotype was recorded a few times. Antigen: not known. Germline assignment: CDR1 DFQATT and CDR2 SNEGSKA (reference sequence). The CDR3 totals 13 residues. V was trimmed by 4 bases and J by 0 bases, leaving 7 bases between them. Template switching (which added a universal primer site) was used, and cDNA carried unique molecular identifiers. TCRdb itself ran the 5' RACE reads through MiXCR, one entry per CDR3 protein. The sample records about 240,000 distinct CDR3 sequences, 12% being singletons. The data also belong to a second study, concerning yellow fever vaccine responses in identical twins.

Sequencing used memory (CD45RO+) T cells sorted from blood. The chain joins TRBV20-1 to TRBJ1-3; tentatively, D is TRBD1 (6 bases). The sequence was obtained from a woman aged 18-30 years in good health. As DNA, the CDR3 is TGCAGTGCTAACAGGGACTCTGGAAACACCATATATTTT. This encodes CSANRDSGNTIYF.